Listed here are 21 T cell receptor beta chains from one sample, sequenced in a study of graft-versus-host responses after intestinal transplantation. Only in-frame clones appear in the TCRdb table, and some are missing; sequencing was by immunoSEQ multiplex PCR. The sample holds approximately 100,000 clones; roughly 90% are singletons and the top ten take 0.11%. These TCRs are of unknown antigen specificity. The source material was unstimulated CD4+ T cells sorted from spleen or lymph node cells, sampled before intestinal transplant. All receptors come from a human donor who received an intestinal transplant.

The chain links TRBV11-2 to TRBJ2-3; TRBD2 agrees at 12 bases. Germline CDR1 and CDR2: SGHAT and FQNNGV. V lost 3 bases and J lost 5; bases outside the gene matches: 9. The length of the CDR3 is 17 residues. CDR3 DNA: TGTGCCAGCAGCTTTTCCGCTAGCGGGGGGGCCCGAGATACGCAGTATTTT. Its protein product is CASSFSASGGARDTQYF.

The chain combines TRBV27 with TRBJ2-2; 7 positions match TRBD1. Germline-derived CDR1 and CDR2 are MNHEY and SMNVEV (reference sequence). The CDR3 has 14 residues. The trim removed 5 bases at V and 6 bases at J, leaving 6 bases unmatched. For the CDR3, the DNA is TGTGCCAGCAGTGCCGGGACAGTCCCCGGGGAGCTGTTTTTT. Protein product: CASSAGTVPGELFF.

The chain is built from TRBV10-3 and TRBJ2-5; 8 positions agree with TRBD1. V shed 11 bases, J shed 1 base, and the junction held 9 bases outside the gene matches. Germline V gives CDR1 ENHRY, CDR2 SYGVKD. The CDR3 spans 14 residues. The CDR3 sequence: CAVSRGPPQETQYF. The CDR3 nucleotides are TGTGCCGTCTCCAGGGGGCCCCCCCAAGAGACCCAGTACTTC.

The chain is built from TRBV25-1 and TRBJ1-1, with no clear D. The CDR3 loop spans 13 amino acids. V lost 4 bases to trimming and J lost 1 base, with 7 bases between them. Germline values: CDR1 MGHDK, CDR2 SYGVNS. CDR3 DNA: TGTGCCAGCAGTGTGCGTGGGAACACTGAAGCTTTCTTT. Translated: CASSVRGNTEAFF. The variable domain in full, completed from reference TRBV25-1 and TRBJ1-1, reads EADIYQTPRYLVIGTGKKITLECSQTMGHDKMYWYQQDPGMELHLIHYSYGVNSTEKGDLSSESTVSRIRTEHFPLTLESARPSHTSQYLCASSVRGNTEAFFGQGTRLTVV.

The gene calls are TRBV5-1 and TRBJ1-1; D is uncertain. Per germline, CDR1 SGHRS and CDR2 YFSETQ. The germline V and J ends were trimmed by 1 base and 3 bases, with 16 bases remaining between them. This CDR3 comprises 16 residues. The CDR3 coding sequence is TGCGCCAGCAGCTTGCAAGTTGCAGGCCTCGACACTGAAGCTTTCTTT. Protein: CASSLQVAGLDTEAFF.

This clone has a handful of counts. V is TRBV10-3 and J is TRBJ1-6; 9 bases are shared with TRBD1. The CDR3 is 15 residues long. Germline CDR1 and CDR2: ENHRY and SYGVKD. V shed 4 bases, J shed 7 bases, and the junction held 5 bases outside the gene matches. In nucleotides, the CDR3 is TGTGCCATCAGTGGGGTGGGACAGGGAAATTCACCCCTCCACTTT. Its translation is CAISGVGQGNSPLHF.

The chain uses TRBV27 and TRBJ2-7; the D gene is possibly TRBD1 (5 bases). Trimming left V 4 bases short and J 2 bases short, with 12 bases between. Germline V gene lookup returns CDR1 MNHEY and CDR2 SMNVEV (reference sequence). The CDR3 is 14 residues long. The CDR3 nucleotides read TGTGCCAGCAGTTCAGGGATCCCGCCCTACGAGCAGTACTTC. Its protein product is CASSSGIPPYEQYF.

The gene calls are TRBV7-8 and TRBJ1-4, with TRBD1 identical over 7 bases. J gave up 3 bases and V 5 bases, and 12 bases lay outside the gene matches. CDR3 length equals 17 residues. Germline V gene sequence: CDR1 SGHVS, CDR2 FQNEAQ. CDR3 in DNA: TGTGCCAGCAGCCCCGGGACAGCTGGGGGGCCTAATGAAAAACTGTTTTTT. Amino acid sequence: CASSPGTAGGPNEKLFF.

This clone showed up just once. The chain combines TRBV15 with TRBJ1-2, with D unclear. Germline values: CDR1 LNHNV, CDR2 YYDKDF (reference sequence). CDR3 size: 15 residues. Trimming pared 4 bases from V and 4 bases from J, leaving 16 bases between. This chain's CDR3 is CATSTRRGQTYGYTF. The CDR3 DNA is TGTGCCACCAGCACAAGGAGAGGCCAGACCTATGGCTACACCTTC.

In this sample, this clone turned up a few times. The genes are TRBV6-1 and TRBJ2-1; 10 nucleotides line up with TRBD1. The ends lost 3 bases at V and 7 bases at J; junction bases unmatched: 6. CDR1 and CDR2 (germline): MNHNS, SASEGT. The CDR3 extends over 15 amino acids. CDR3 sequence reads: CASSDMGQGRNEQFF. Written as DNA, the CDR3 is TGTGCCAGCAGTGACATGGGACAGGGGCGGAATGAGCAGTTCTTC.

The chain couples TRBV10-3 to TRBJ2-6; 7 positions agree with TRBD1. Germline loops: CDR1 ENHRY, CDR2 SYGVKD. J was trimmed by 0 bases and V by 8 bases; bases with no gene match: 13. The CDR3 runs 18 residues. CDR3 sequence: CAIGVRDRPFSGANVLTF. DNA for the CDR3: TGTGCCATCGGTGTTCGGGACAGACCTTTCTCTGGGGCCAACGTCCTGACTTTC.

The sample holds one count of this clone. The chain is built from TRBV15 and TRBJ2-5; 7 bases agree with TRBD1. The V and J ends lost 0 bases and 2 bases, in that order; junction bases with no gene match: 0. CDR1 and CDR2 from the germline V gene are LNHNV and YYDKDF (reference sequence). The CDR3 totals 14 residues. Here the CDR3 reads CATSRDRGQETQYF. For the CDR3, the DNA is TGTGCCACCAGCAGAGACAGGGGGCAAGAGACCCAGTACTTC.

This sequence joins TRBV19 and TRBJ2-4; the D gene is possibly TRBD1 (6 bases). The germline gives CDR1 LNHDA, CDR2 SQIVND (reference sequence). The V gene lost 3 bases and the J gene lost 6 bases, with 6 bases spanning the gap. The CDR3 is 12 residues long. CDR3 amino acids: CASSMGANIQYF. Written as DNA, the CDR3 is TGTGCCAGTAGTATGGGGGCAAACATTCAGTACTTC.

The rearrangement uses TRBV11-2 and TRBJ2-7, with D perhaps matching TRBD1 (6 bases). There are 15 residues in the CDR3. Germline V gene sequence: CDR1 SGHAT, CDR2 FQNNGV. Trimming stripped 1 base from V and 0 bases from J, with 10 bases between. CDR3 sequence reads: CASSLGQGLSYEQYF. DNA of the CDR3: TGTGCCAGCAGCTTAGGGCAGGGGCTCTCCTACGAGCAGTACTTC.

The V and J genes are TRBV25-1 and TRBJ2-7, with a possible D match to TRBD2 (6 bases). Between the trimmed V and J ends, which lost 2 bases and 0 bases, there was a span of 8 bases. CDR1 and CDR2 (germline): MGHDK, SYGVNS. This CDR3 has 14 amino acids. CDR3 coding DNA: TGTGCCAGCAGTGAAGGGGGGTACTCCTACGAGCAGTACTTC. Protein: CASSEGGYSYEQYF.

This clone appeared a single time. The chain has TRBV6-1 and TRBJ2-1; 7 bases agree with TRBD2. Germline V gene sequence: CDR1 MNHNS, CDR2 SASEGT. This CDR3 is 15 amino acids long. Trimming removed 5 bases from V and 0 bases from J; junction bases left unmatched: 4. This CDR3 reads CASSLTGGSYNEQFF. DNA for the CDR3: TGTGCCAGCAGTTTGACGGGGGGCTCCTACAATGAGCAGTTCTTC.

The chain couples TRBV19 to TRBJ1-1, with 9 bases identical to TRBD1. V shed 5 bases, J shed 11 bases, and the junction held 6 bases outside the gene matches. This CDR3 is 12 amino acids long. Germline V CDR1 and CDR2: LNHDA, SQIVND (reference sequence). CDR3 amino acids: CASSPRTGAAFF. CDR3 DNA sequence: TGTGCCAGTAGTCCCCGGACAGGGGCCGCTTTCTTT.

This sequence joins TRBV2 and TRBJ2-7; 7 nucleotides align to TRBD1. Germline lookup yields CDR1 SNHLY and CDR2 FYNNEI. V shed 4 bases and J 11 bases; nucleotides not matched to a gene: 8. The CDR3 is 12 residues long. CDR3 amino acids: CASSAPDRRKYF. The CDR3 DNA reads TGTGCCAGCAGTGCTCCGGACAGGAGGAAGTACTTC.

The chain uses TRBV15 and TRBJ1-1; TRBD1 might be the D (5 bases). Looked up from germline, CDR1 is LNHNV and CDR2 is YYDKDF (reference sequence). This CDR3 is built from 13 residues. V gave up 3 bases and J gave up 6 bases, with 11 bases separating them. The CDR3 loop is CATSRGGGAEAFF. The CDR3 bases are TGTGCCACCAGCAGGGGGGGTGGGGCTGAAGCTTTCTTT.

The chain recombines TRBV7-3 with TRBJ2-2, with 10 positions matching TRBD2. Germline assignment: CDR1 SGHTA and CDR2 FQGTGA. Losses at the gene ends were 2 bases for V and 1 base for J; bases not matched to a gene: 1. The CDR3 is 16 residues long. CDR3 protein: CASSLLAGENTGELFF. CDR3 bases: TGTGCCAGCAGCTTACTAGCGGGGGAGAACACCGGGGAGCTGTTTTTT.

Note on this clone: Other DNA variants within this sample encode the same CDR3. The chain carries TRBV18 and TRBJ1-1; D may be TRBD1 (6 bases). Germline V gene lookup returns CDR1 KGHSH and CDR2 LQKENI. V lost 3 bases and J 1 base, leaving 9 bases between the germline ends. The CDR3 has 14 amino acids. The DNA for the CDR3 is TGTGCCAGCTCACCGGACAGAGCGAACACTGAAGCTTTCTTT. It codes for CASSPDRANTEAFF.